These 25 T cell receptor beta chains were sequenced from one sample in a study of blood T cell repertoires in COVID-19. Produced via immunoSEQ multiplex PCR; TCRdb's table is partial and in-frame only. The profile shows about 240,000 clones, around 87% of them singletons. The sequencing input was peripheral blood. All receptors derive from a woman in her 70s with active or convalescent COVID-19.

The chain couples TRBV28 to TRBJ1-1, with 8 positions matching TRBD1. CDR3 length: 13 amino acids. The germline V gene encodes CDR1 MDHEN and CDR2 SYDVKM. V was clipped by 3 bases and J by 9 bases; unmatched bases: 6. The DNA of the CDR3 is TGTGCCAGCAGTTTGGGACAGGATCTTAAAGCTTTCTTT. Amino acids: CASSLGQDLKAFF.

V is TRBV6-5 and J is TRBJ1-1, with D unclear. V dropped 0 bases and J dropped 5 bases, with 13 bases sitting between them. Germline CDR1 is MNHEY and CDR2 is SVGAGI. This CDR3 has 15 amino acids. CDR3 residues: CASSYSKQTWTEAFF. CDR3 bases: TGTGCCAGCAGTTACTCGAAACAAACGTGGACTGAAGCTTTCTTT.

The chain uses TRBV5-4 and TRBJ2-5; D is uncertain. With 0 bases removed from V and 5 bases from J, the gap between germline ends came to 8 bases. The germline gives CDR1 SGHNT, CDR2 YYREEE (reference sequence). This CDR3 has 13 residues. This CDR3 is CASSLETWETQYF. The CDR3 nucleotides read TGTGCCAGCAGCTTGGAGACTTGGGAGACCCAGTACTTC. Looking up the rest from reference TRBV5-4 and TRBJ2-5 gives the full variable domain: ETGVTQSPTHLIKTRGQQVTLRCSSQSGHNTVSWYQQALGQGPQFIFQYYREEENGRGNFPPRFSGLQFPNYSSELNVNALELDDSALYLCASSLETWETQYFGPGTRLLVL.

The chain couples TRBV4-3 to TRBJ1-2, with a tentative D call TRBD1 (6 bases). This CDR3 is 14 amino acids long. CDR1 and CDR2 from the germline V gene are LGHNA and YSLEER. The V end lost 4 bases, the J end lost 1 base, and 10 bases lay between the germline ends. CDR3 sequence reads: CASSPTGDNYGYTF. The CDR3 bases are TGCGCCAGCAGCCCGACAGGAGATAACTATGGCTACACCTTC.

CDR3 in DNA: TGCGCCAGCAGTGACGGACAGGGGTTGACTGAAGCTTTCTTT. It encodes CASSDGQGLTEAFF. The rearrangement uses TRBV10-1 and TRBJ1-1, with TRBD1 identical over 9 bases. J lost 5 bases, V lost 3 bases, and 4 bases had no gene match. The germline V gene has CDR1 WNHNN and CDR2 SYGVQD (reference sequence). The CDR3 is 14 amino acids.

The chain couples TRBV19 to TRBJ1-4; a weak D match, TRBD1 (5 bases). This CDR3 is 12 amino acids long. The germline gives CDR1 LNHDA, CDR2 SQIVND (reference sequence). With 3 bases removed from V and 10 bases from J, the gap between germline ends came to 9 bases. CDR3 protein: CASSIAGGKLFF. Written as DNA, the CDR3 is TGTGCCAGTAGTATTGCCGGGGGAAAACTGTTTTTT.

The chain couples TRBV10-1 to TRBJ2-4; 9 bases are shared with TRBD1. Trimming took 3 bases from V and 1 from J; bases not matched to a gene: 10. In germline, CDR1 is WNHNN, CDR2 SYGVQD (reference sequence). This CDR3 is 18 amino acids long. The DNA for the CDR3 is TGCGCCAGCAGTGAAACAGGGGGCACAACCATCGCCAAAAACATTCAGTACTTC. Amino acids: CASSETGGTTIAKNIQYF.

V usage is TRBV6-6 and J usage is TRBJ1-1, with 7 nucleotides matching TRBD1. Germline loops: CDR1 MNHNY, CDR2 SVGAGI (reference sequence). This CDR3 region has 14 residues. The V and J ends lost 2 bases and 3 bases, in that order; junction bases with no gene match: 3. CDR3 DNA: TGTGCCAGCAGTTACCCAGGACAGGACACTGAAGCTTTCTTT. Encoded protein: CASSYPGQDTEAFF.

The CDR3 loop reads CASQRTSDSSYEQYF. DNA of the CDR3: TGTGCCAGCCAACGCACTAGCGATTCCTCCTACGAGCAGTACTTC. The V gene is TRBV13, the J gene TRBJ2-7, with 7 positions matching TRBD2. Germline CDR1 and CDR2: PRHDT and FYEKMQ (reference sequence). J was trimmed by 0 bases and V by 8 bases; bases with no gene match: 10. There are 15 residues in the CDR3. Using reference TRBV13 and TRBJ2-7 for the parts outside the CDR3, the full variable domain is AAGVIQSPRHLIKEKRETATLKCYPIPRHDTVYWYQQGPGQDPQFLISFYEKMQSDKGSIPDRFSAQQFSDYHSELNMSSLELGDSALYFCASQRTSDSSYEQYFGPGTRLTVT.

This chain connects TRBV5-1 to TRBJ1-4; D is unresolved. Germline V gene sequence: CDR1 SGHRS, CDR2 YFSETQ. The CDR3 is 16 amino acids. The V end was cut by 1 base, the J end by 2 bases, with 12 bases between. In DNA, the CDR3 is TGCGCCAGCAGCTTGTGGGAGGGTCGGACTAATGAAAAACTGTTTTTT. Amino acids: CASSLWEGRTNEKLFF.

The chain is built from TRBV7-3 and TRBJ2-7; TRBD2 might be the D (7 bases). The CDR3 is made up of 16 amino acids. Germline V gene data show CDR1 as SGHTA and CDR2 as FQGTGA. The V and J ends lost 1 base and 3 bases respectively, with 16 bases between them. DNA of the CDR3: TGTGCCAGCAGCTTAAGACCGGGGGGCGCAATCTACGAGCAGTACTTC. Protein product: CASSLRPGGAIYEQYF.

CDR3 bases: TGTGCCAGCAGCTACTCCGGGAGGGAGCCCCAGCATTTT. It codes for CASSYSGREPQHF. The chain is built from TRBV11-2 and TRBJ1-5; D uncertain. V was trimmed by 4 bases and J by 8 bases, leaving 12 bases between them. Germline assignment: CDR1 SGHAT and CDR2 FQNNGV. The CDR3 covers 13 residues.

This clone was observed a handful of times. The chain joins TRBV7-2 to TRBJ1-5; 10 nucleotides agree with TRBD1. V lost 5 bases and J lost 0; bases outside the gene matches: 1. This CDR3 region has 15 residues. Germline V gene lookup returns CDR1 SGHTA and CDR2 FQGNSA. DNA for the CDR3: TGTGCCAGCAGCAGGACAGGGGGTAGCAATCAGCCCCAGCATTTT. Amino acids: CASSRTGGSNQPQHF.

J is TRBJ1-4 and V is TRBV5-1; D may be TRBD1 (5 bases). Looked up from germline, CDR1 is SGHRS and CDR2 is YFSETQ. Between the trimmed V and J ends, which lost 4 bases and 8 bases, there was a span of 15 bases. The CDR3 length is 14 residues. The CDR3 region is CASSPGHSEEKLFF. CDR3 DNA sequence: TGCGCCAGCAGCCCTGGACATTCGGAGGAAAAACTGTTTTTT.

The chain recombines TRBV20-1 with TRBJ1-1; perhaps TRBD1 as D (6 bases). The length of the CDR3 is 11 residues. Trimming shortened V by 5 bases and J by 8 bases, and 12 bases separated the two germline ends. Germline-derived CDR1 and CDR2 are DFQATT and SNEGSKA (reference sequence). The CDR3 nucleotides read TGCAGTGCTCTAGGGGGGGTGGAAGCTTTCTTT. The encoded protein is CSALGGVEAFF.

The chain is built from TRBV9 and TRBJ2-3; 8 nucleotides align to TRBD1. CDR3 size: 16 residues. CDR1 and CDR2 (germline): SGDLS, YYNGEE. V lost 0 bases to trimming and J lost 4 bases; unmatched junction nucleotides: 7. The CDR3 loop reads CASSVGLGTGSDTQYF. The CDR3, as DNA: TGTGCCAGCAGCGTAGGTCTCGGGACAGGTTCAGATACGCAGTATTTT.

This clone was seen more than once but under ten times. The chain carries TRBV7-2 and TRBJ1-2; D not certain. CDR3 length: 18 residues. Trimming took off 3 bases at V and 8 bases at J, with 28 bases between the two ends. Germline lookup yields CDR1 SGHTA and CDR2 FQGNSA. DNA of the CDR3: TGTGCCAGCAGCTTGAACCGGGGAGGGCCTGGCAGTTTAGAAGGCTACACCTTC. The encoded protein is CASSLNRGGPGSLEGYTF.

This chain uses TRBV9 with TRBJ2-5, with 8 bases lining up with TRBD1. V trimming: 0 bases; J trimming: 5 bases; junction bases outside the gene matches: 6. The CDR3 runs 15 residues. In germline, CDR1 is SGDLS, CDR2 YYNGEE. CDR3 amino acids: CASSVAGGRGETQYF. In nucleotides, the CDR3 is TGTGCCAGCAGCGTAGCAGGGGGCCGTGGGGAGACCCAGTACTTC.

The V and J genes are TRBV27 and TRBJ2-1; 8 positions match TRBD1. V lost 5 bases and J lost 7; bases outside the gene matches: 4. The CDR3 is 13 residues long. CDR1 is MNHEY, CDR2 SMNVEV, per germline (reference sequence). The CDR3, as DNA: TGTGCCAGCAGTCCTCAGGGGGCGAATGAGCAGTTCTTC. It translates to CASSPQGANEQFF.

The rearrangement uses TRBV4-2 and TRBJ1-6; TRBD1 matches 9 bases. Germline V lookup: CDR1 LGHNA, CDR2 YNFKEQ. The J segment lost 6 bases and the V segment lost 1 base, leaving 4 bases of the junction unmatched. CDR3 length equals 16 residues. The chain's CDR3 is CASSQGLTGGNSPLHF. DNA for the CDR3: TGTGCCAGCAGCCAAGGGTTGACAGGGGGTAATTCACCCCTCCACTTT.

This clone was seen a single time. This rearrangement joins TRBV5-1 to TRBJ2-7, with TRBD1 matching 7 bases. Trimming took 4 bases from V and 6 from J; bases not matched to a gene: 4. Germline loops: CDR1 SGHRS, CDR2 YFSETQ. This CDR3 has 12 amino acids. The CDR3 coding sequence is TGCGCCAGCAGCCCAGGGACAGCCGAGCAGTACTTC. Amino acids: CASSPGTAEQYF.

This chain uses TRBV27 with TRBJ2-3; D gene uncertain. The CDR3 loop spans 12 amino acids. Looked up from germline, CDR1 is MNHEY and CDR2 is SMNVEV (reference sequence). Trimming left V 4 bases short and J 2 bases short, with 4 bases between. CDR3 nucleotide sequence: TGTGCCAGCAGTTCACACACAGATACGCAGTATTTT. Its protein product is CASSSHTDTQYF.

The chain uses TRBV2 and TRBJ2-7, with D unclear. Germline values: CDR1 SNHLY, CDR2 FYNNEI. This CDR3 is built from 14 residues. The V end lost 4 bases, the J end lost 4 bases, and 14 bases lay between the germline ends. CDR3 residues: CASSASRGAYEQYF. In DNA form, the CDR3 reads TGTGCCAGCAGTGCGTCTAGAGGAGCGTACGAGCAGTACTTC.

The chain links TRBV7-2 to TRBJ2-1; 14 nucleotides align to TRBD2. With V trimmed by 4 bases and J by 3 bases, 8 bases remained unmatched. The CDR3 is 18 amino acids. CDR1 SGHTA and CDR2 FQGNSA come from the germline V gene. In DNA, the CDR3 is TGTGCCAGCAGCTCGACTAGCGGGGGGGCTCTTGTCTACAATGAGCAGTTCTTC. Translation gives CASSSTSGGALVYNEQFF.

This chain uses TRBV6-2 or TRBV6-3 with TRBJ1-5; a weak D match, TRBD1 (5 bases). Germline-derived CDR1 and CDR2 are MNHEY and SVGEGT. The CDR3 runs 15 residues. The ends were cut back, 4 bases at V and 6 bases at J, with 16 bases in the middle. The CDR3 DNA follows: TGTGCCAGCAGTTTATCCAGGGATCTTGGTCAGCCCCAGCATTTT. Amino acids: CASSLSRDLGQPQHF.